This record covers a single T cell receptor beta chain. The data were taken from a study of blood T cell repertoires in COVID-19. This CDR3 region has 14 residues. Germline lookup yields CDR1 MNHNY and CDR2 SVGAGI (reference sequence). Trimming cost V 6 bases and J 7 bases; bases outside gene matches: 11. Source study methods: Researchers report that nucleated cell counts were estimated from reference gene primer amplification. TCRdb's table, derived via immunoSEQ multiplex PCR, lists solely in-frame clones and lacks some. That table gives V, J and clone size, and the DNA gave D and trimming. The repertoire has 400,000 to 450,000 clones, 86% of them found once; the top ten carry 1.4% to 1.5%.

The TCR was taken from a woman in her 30s with active or convalescent COVID-19. The chain couples TRBV6-6 to TRBJ2-7; 8 bases are shared with TRBD2. Sequencing was carried out using peripheral blood. The CDR3 DNA is TGTGCCAGCAGGCCCGGGGGGGCCCTGGGAGAGCAGTACTTC. It is translated as CASRPGGALGEQYF.